The TCR beta chain under discussion was sequenced for a study of blood T cell repertoires in COVID-19. Overall study context: T cells, B-cell-depleted T cells, or PBMCs provided the cDNA or gDNA that served as material.

V lost 4 bases and J 9 bases, leaving 13 bases between the germline ends. The V gene's germline CDR1 is SEHNR and CDR2 FQNEAQ (reference sequence). The CDR3 covers 14 residues. Produced via immunoSEQ multiplex PCR; TCRdb's table is partial and in-frame only. The repertoire holds 200,000 to 250,000 clones, with approximately 80% as singletons. This receptor was obtained from a man between 25 and 39 years old with active or convalescent COVID-19. The J gene is TRBJ1-6, the V gene TRBV7-9, with no clear D. Sequencing was done on a sample of peripheral blood. CDR3 sequence reads: CASSSPRVPSPLHF. The CDR3 bases are TGTGCCAGCAGCTCTCCACGCGTCCCTTCACCCCTCCACTTT. The full variable domain, with the rest looked up from reference TRBV7-9 and TRBJ1-6, is DTGVSQNPRHKITKRGQNVTFRCDPISEHNRLYWYRQTLGQGPEFLTYFQNEAQLEKSRLLSDRFSAERPKGSFSTLEIQRTEQGDSAMYLCASSSPRVPSPLHFGNGTRLTVT.